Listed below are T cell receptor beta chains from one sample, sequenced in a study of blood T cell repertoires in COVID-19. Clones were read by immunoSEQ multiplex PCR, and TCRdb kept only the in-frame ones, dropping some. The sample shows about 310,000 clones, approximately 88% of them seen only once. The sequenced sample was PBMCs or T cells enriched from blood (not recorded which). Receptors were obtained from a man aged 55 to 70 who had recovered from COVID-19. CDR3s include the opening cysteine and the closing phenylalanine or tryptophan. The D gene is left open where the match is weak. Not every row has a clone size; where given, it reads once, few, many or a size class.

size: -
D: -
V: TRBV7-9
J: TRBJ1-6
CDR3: CAGEAEGSPLHF
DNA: TGTGCCGGGGAGGCCGAGGGGTCACCCCTCCACTTT

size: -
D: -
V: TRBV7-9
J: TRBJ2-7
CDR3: CASSIQLGYEQYF
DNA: TGTGCCAGCAGCATACAGCTTGGGTACGAGCAGTACTTC

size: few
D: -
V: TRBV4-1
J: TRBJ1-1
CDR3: CASSQDNKGWYTEAFF
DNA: TGCGCCAGCAGCCAAGATAATAAGGGGTGGTACACTGAAGCTTTCTTT

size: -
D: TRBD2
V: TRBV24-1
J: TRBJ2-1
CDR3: CATSDRPGLASGSLRASYNEQFF
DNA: TGTGCCACCAGTGATCGCCCCGGACTGGCTAGCGGGAGTCTCAGGGCATCCTACAATGAGCAGTTCTTC

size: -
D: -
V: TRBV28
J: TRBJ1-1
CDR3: CASSLWGQRTEAFF
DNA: TGTGCCAGCAGTTTATGGGGGCAGAGAACTGAAGCTTTCTTT

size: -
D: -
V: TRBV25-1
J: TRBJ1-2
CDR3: CASSARTAYGYTF
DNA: TGTGCCAGCAGTGCCCGGACAGCCTATGGCTACACCTTC

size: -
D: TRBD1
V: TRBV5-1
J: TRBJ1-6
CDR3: CASSSGQGGFSPLHF
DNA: TGCGCCAGCAGCTCGGGACAGGGAGGTTTCTCACCCCTCCACTTT

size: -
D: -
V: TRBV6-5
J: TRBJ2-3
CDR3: CASSQRQVKTDTQYF
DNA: TGTGCCAGCAGCCAAAGACAGGTCAAGACAGATACGCAGTATTTT

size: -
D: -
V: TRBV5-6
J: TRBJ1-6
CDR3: CASSLRGYNSPLHF
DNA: TGTGCCAGCAGCTTGAGGGGGTATAATTCACCCCTCCACTTT

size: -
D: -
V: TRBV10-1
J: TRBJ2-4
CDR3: CASSESSHIQYF
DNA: TGCGCCAGCAGTGAGTCTAGCCACATTCAGTACTTC

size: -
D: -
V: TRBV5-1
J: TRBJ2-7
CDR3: CASSTTGLRSYEQYF
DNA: TGCGCCAGCAGCACTACAGGGCTGAGGTCCTACGAGCAGTACTTC

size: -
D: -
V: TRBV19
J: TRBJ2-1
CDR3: CASSPPYDRHNEQFF
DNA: TGTGCCAGTAGTCCACCCTATGACAGGCACAATGAGCAGTTCTTC

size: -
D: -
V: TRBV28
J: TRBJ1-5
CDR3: CASSSPAGNQPQHF
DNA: TGTGCCAGCAGTTCCCCCGCGGGCAATCAGCCCCAGCATTTT

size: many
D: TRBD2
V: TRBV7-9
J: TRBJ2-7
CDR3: CASSLGLAGVTYEQYF
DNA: TGTGCCAGCAGCCTGGGACTAGCGGGAGTCACCTACGAGCAGTACTTC

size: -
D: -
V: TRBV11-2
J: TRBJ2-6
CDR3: CASSFRTAGANVLTF
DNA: TGTGCCAGCAGTTTTCGGACAGCTGGGGCCAACGTCCTGACTTTC

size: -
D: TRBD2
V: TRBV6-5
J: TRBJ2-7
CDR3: CASSFRTSGILEQYF
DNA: TGTGCCAGCTCATTTCGGACTAGCGGGATTCTCGAGCAGTACTTC

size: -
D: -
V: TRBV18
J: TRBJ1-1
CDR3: CASSPTGGDTEAFF
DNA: TGTGCCAGCTCACCGACAGGTGGCGACACTGAAGCTTTCTTT

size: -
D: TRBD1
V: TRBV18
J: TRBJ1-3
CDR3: CASSPGQGATGNTIYF
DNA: TGTGCCAGCTCACCAGGACAGGGGGCAACTGGAAACACCATATATTTT

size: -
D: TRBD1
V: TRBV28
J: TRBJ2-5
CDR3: CASSSGQGPLQETQYF
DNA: TGTGCCAGCAGCTCGGGACAGGGGCCCCTCCAAGAGACCCAGTACTTC

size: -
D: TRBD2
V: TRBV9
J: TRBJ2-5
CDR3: CASSVASGGGETQYF
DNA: TGTGCCAGCAGCGTTGCTAGCGGGGGGGGAGAGACCCAGTACTTC

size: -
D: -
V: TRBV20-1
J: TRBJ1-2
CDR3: CSGPGGDGYTF
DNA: TGCAGTGGGCCGGGGGGGGATGGCTACACCTTC

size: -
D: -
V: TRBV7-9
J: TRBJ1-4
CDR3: CASSLAGRLEKLFF
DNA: TGTGCCAGCAGCTTAGCGGGGAGGCTTGAAAAACTGTTTTTT

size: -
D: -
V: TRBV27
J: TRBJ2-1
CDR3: CASSPYRRSYNEQFF
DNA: TGTGCCAGCAGCCCATACAGACGGTCCTACAATGAGCAGTTCTTC

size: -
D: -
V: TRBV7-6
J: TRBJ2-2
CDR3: CASSLRSGNTGELFF
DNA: TGTGCCAGCAGCTTACGGTCAGGGAACACCGGGGAGCTGTTTTTT

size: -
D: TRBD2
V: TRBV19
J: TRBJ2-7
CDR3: CASSIDVGAAGGPHEQYF
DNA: TGTGCCAGTAGTATAGACGTCGGTGCGGCGGGAGGGCCTCACGAGCAGTACTTC

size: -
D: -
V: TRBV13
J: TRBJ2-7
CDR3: CASSLAGTYEQYF
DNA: TGTGCCAGCAGCTTAGCAGGGACCTACGAGCAGTACTTC